This TCR beta chain was found in a study of T cell changes during pregnancy in multiple sclerosis. Sequencing was performed with immunoSEQ multiplex PCR; in TCRdb, only in-frame clones are kept and a portion is missing. The sample consists of 55,000 to 80,000 clones, approximately 93% of them appearing once. Material: CD8+ T cells from peripheral blood mononuclear cells, obtained in the second trimester of pregnancy. This TCR was recovered from a female donor with multiple sclerosis, enrolled in a pregnancy study.

The CDR3 is CASSLASSYEQYF. In DNA, the CDR3 is TGTGCCAGCAGCTTAGCCAGCTCCTACGAGCAGTACTTC. The chain combines TRBV7-9 with TRBJ2-7; D not resolved. Germline values: CDR1 SEHNR, CDR2 FQNEAQ (reference sequence). V shed 0 bases and J shed 0 bases, with 3 bases lying between them. CDR3 length: 13 residues.